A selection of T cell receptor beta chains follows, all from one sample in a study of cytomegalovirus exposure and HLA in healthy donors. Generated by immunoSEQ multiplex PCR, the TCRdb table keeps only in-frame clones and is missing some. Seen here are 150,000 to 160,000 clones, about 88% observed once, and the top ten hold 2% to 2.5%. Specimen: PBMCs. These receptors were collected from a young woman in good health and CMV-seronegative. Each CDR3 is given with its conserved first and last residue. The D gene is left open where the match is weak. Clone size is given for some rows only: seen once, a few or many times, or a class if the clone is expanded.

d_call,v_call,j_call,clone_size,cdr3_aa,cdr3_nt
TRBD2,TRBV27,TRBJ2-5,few,CASGHGTSIGETQYF,TGTGCCAGCGGACACGGGACTAGCATCGGAGAGACCCAGTACTTC
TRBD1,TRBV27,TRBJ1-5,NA,CASRPDRGKNQPQHF,TGTGCCAGCAGACCGGACAGGGGAAAAAATCAGCCCCAGCATTTT
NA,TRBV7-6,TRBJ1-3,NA,CASSPGREGTGNTIYF,TGTGCCAGCAGCCCCGGACGGGAGGGCACTGGAAACACCATATATTTT
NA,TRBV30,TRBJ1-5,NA,CAWSVNNQPQHF,TGTGCCTGGAGTGTCAACAATCAGCCCCAGCATTTT
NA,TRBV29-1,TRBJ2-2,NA,CSAEQVGGELFF,TGCAGCGCCGAACAGGTGGGGGGGGAGCTGTTTTTT
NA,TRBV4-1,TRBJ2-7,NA,CASSQGQGISYEQYF,TGCGCCAGCAGCCAAGGTCAGGGGATCTCCTACGAGCAGTACTTC
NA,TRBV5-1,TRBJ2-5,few,CASSADTQETQYF,TGCGCCAGCAGCGCAGATACCCAAGAGACCCAGTACTTC
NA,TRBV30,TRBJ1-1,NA,CAGTVRVRERSFF,TGTGCCGGAACCGTGCGTGTCCGGGAGAGATCTTTCTTT
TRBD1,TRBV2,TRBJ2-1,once,CASSVQGRSSYNEQFF,TGTGCCAGCAGCGTACAGGGGCGCAGCTCCTACAATGAGCAGTTCTTC
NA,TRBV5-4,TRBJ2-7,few,CASSLGQAATYEQYF,TGTGCCAGCAGCTTGGGGCAGGCCGCCACCTACGAGCAGTACTTC
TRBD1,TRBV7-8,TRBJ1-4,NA,CASSQRQGPNEKLFF,TGTGCCAGCAGCCAAAGACAGGGTCCCAATGAAAAACTGTTTTTT
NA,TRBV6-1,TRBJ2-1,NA,CASSGRGYNEQFF,TGTGCCAGCAGTGGACGGGGCTACAATGAGCAGTTCTTC
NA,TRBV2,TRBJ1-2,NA,CASSQSYGYTF,TGTGCCAGCAGCCAGTCCTATGGCTACACCTTC
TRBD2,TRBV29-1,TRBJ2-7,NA,CSVEGLAGVAYEQYF,TGCAGCGTTGAAGGACTAGCGGGGGTTGCCTACGAGCAGTACTTC
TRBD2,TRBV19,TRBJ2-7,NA,CASSIDRRTSGSIQYF,TGTGCCAGTAGTATAGATCGGAGGACTAGCGGGAGTATCCAGTACTTC
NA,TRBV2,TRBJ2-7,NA,CASSGDRYEQYF,TGTGCCAGCAGTGGAGACAGGTACGAGCAGTACTTC
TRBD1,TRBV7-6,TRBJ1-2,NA,CASSWGQGNYGYTF,TGTGCCAGCAGCTGGGGACAGGGGAACTATGGCTACACCTTC
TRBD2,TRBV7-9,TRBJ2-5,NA,CASGRLGGAPRGETQYF,TGTGCCAGCGGCCGCTTGGGAGGGGCGCCAAGAGGAGAGACCCAGTACTTC
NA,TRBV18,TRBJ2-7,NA,CASSPIPGDPSYEQYF,TGTGCCAGCTCGCCGATCCCAGGGGATCCGTCCTACGAGCAGTACTTC
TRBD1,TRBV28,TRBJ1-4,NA,CASSFPGGTGEEKLFF,TGTGCCAGCAGTTTCCCAGGTGGGACAGGGGAAGAAAAACTGTTTTTT
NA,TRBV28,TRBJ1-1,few,CASSGREDTEAFF,TGTGCCAGCAGCGGGCGGGAGGACACTGAAGCTTTCTTT
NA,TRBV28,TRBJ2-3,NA,CASSLLLAAGSDTQYF,TGTGCCAGCAGTTTATTACTAGCTGCTGGGTCAGATACGCAGTATTTT
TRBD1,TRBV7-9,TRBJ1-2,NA,CSSSLRPGGAGYGYTF,TGTTCCAGCAGCTTACGGCCAGGGGGCGCCGGCTATGGCTACACCTTC
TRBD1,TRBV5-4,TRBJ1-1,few,CASSLGDSKRNTEAFF,TGTGCCAGCAGCTTGGGGGACAGCAAGCGGAACACTGAAGCTTTCTTT
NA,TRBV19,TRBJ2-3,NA,CASSSTGTDTQYF,TGTGCCAGTAGTTCCACAGGAACAGATACGCAGTATTTT
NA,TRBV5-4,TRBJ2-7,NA,CASSLAGERGTYEQYF,TGTGCCAGCAGCTTGGCAGGGGAGAGGGGAACCTACGAGCAGTACTTC
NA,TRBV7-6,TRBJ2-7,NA,CASSRGVMGEQYF,TGTGCCAGCAGCCGCGGGGTCATGGGGGAGCAGTACTTC
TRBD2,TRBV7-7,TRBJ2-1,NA,CASSLVAGSDNEQFF,TGTGCTAGCAGCTTAGTAGCGGGATCGGACAATGAGCAGTTCTTC
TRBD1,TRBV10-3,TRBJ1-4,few,CASSSTGTGGGEKLFF,TGTGCCAGCAGCTCTACTGGGACAGGGGGTGGTGAAAAACTGTTTTTT
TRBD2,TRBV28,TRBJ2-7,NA,CASGWTSGINEQYF,TGTGCCAGCGGTTGGACTAGCGGGATCAACGAGCAGTACTTC
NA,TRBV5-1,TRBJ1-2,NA,CASSLQGRRYGYTF,TGCGCCAGCAGCTTACAGGGACGGAGATATGGCTACACCTTC
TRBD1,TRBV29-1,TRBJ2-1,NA,CSAKGQGREQFF,TGCAGCGCCAAAGGACAGGGGCGTGAGCAGTTCTTC
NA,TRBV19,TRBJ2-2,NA,CASSKFGLEGTGELFF,TGTGCCAGTAGTAAGTTCGGGTTGGAAGGCACCGGGGAGCTGTTTTTT
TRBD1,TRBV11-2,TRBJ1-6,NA,CASSAPGQGASPLHF,TGTGCCAGCAGCGCGCCGGGACAGGGGGCGTCACCCCTCCACTTT
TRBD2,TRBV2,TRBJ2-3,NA,CASSGSGGYSTDTQYF,TGTGCCAGCAGTGGAAGCGGGGGCTATAGCACAGATACGCAGTATTTT
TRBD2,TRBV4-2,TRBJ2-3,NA,CASSILREGGADTQYF,TGTGCCAGCAGTATCCTGCGGGAGGGGGGGGCAGATACGCAGTATTTT
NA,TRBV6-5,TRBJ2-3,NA,CASSRVTDTQYF,TGTGCCAGCAGCCGCGTCACAGATACGCAGTATTTT
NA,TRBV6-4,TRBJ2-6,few,CASSDSDSSGANVLTF,TGTGCCAGCAGTGACTCGGACAGCTCTGGGGCCAACGTCCTGACTTTC
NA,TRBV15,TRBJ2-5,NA,CATSRDRGETQYF,TGTGCCACCAGCAGAGATCGGGGAGAGACCCAGTACTTC
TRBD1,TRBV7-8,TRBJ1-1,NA,CASSLAGTGQKNTEAFF,TGTGCCAGCAGCTTAGCGGGGACAGGGCAAAAGAACACTGAAGCTTTCTTT
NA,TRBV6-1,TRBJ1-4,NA,CASYSRTNEKLFF,TGTGCCAGCTATTCGAGGACTAATGAAAAACTGTTTTTT
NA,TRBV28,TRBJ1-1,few,CASSEGAVIEAFF,TGTGCCAGCAGTGAAGGGGCGGTAATTGAAGCTTTCTTT
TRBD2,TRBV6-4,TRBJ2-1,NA,CASSSSGAYNEQFF,TGTGCCAGCAGTTCCAGCGGGGCCTACAATGAGCAGTTCTTC
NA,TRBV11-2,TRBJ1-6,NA,CASSLGYRQPYNSPLHF,TGTGCCAGCAGCTTAGGTTACAGGCAACCCTATAATTCACCCCTCCACTTT
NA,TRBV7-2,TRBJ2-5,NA,CASRHRVEETQYF,TGTGCCAGCAGGCACAGGGTTGAGGAGACCCAGTACTTC
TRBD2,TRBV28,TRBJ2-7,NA,CASSLTGTSAWWGGFYEQYF,TGTGCCAGCAGTTTGACCGGGACTAGCGCCTGGTGGGGAGGATTCTACGAGCAGTACTTC
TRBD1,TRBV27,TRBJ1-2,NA,CAGFPGQGSYGYTF,TGTGCCGGGTTTCCGGGACAGGGGAGCTATGGCTACACCTTC
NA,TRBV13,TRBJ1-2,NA,CASSLGRVRPYNYGYTF,TGTGCCAGCAGCTTAGGCAGGGTGAGACCTTATAACTATGGCTACACCTTC
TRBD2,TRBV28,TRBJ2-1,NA,CASSLRGLAGGPEFSYNEQFF,TGTGCCAGCAGTCTCCGCGGACTAGCGGGAGGACCAGAATTCTCCTACAATGAGCAGTTCTTC
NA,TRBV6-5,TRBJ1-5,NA,CASSYGAGNQPQHF,TGTGCCAGCAGTTACGGGGCCGGCAATCAGCCCCAGCATTTT
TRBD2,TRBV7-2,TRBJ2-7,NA,CASSPGLAYSYEQYF,TGTGCCAGCAGCCCTGGACTAGCGTACTCCTACGAGCAGTACTTC